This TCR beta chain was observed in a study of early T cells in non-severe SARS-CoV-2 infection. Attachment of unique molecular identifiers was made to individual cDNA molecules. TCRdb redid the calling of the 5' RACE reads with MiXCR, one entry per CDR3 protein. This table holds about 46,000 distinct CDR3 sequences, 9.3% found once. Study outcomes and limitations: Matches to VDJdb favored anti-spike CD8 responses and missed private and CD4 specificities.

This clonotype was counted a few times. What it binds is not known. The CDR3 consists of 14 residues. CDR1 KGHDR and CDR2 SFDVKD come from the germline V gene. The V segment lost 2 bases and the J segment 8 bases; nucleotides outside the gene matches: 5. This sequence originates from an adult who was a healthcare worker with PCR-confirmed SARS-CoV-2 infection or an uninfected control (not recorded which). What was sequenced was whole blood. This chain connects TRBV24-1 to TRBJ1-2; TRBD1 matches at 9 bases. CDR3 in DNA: TGTGCCACCAGTGATTCCGGGACAGGGTACGGCTACACCTTC. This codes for CATSDSGTGYGYTF.